What follows are 15 T cell receptor beta chains derived from one specimen sequenced in a study of T cell therapy after organ transplantation. This sample's time point: 4-8 weeks after completion of therapy. Their recognized antigens are unknown. TCRdb's table, derived via immunoSEQ multiplex PCR, lists solely in-frame clones and lacks some. The sample consists of more than 3,000 clones, approximately 71% of them appearing once. The material was CD8+ T cells from blood, obtained after autologous CMV-specific T cell therapy. These receptors originate from a human patient who had received a solid organ transplant and had CMV disease. The graft donor may be the source of some T cells.

V gene TRBV6-1 combines with J gene TRBJ1-2; 7 bases match TRBD1. The germline V gene has CDR1 MNHNS and CDR2 SASEGT. The CDR3 extends over 15 amino acids. Germline trimming cut 6 bases from V and 4 bases from J; bases unmatched to any gene: 11. CDR3 DNA sequence: TGTGCCAGCAGCCCCTCAACAGGGGCTAGCTATGGCTACACCTTC. It translates to CASSPSTGASYGYTF.

The chain couples TRBV2 to TRBJ1-2; D gene unclear. The CDR3 covers 13 residues. Trimming stripped 5 bases from V and 5 bases from J, with 12 bases between. CDR1 SNHLY and CDR2 FYNNEI come from the germline V gene. The CDR3 sequence is CASSSTVQYGYTF. CDR3 DNA sequence: TGTGCCAGCAGTAGCACGGTCCAATATGGCTACACCTTC.

The rearrangement uses TRBV6-1 and TRBJ2-7; TRBD1 might be the D (5 bases). Trimming pared 3 bases from V and 0 bases from J, leaving 12 bases between. Germline loops: CDR1 MNHNS, CDR2 SASEGT. This CDR3 has 15 residues. CDR3 in DNA: TGTGCCAGCAGTGAGGCAGGGTCAAGCTCCTACGAGCAGTACGTC. This encodes CASSEAGSSSYEQYV.

This clone was picked up one time. The chain uses TRBV19 and TRBJ2-1; TRBD2 matches 12 bases. The V segment lost 5 bases and the J segment 9 bases; nucleotides outside the gene matches: 8. CDR1 LNHDA and CDR2 SQIVND come from the germline V gene (reference sequence). The CDR3 is made up of 15 amino acids. CDR3 amino acids: CASSVSSGRAGEQFF. CDR3 bases: TGTGCCAGTAGTGTATCTAGCGGGAGGGCCGGTGAGCAGTTCTTC.

The CDR3 DNA sequence: TGTGCCAGCATGGGTCAGGGCGGCACCGGGGAGCTGTTTTTT. Its protein product is CASMGQGGTGELFF. This chain uses TRBV2 with TRBJ2-2, with TRBD1 as a possible D gene (5 bases). V lost 7 bases to trimming and J lost 4 bases, with 13 bases between them. This CDR3 is 14 amino acids long. Germline CDR1 is SNHLY and CDR2 is FYNNEI.

The J gene is TRBJ2-7, the V gene TRBV1; the D call in the table, TRBD2, was not verified against the DNA. TRBV1 represents a pseudogene. The CDR3 is made up of 13 amino acids. The CDR3 sequence: CTSRVLASYEQYV. CDR3 coding DNA: TGCACCAGCAGAGTTCTAGCGTCCTACGAGCAGTACGTC.

This clone was detected only a few times. The chain combines TRBV6-1 with TRBJ2-7; 8 bases are shared with TRBD2. Germline values: CDR1 MNHNS, CDR2 SASEGT. The CDR3 loop spans 14 amino acids. V trimming: 0 bases; J trimming: 3 bases; junction bases outside the gene matches: 1. The CDR3 DNA reads TGTGCCAGCAGTGAAGCCGGGACTAGCTACGAGCAGTACGTC. Protein product: CASSEAGTSYEQYV.

The J gene is TRBJ2-2, the V gene TRBV21-1. TRBV21-1 has pseudogene status. The CDR3 length is 10 residues. CDR3 sequence: CASKSGELFF. As DNA, the CDR3 is TGTGCCAGCAAATCCGGGGAGCTGTTTTTT.

The chain couples TRBV6-5 to TRBJ2-3, with a tentative D call TRBD1 (6 bases). The CDR3 covers 13 residues. Germline V gives CDR1 MNHEY, CDR2 SVGAGI. Trimming left V 7 bases short and J 3 bases short, with 11 bases between. CDR3: CASKTGWTDTQYF. Written as DNA, the CDR3 is TGTGCCAGCAAGACAGGTTGGACAGATACGCAGTATTTT.

This CDR3 is CASSQFLGLTLGENEQFF. The CDR3 DNA reads TGTGCCAGCAGCCAATTTCTGGGGCTAACACTAGGGGAGAATGAGCAGTTCTTC. The gene calls are TRBV14 and TRBJ2-1; the D gene could be TRBD1 or TRBD2 (5 bases each). Looked up from germline, CDR1 is SGHDN and CDR2 is FVKESK. Trimming pared 2 bases from V and 7 bases from J, leaving 24 bases between. The CDR3 is 18 residues long.

This sequence joins TRBV5-4 and TRBJ2-5; perhaps TRBD1 as D (6 bases). Trimming left V 4 bases short and J 5 bases short, with 21 bases between. This CDR3 comprises 16 residues. CDR1 and CDR2 (germline): SGHNT, YYREEE (reference sequence). CDR3 in DNA: TGTGCCAGCAGCCCAACCTCTGGGACACCGAGGGAGACCCAGTACTTC. It yields the protein CASSPTSGTPRETQYF.

The CDR3 DNA sequence: TGTGCCAGCAGCTCACCCACTAGTATGCGGGGGTTGGAGACCCAGTACTTC. This encodes CASSSPTSMRGLETQYF. This chain uses TRBV5-8 with TRBJ2-5, with 7 bases aligning to TRBD2. Germline V lookup: CDR1 SGHTS, CDR2 YDEGEE. This CDR3 is 17 amino acids long. The trim removed 3 bases at V and 5 bases at J, leaving 16 bases unmatched.

J is TRBJ2-5 and V is TRBV5-1, with D possibly being TRBD1 (5 bases). The CDR3 totals 14 residues. Trimming removed 0 bases at V and 5 bases at J, with 11 bases between. In germline, CDR1 is SGHRS, CDR2 YFSETQ. The DNA for the CDR3 is TGCGCCAGCAGCTTGGGGGGCGGCAGGGAGACCCAGTACTTC. It is translated as CASSLGGGRETQYF. Variable domain in full (rest from reference TRBV5-1 and TRBJ2-5): KAGVTQTPRYLIKTRGQQVTLSCSPISGHRSVSWYQQTPGQGLQFLFEYFSETQRNKGNFPGRFSGRQFSNSRSEMNVSTLELGDSALYLCASSLGGGRETQYFGPGTRLLVL.

This clone was observed a handful of times. The chain couples TRBV6-1 to TRBJ2-2, with D perhaps matching TRBD1 (6 bases). The CDR3 runs 14 residues. Between the trimmed V and J ends, which lost 5 bases and 4 bases, there was a span of 11 bases. CDR1 and CDR2 from the germline V gene are MNHNS and SASEGT. CDR3 loop: CASSLQTGTGELFF. CDR3 nucleotides: TGTGCCAGCAGTCTTCAGACAGGCACCGGGGAGCTGTTTTTT.

This clone was seen more than once but under ten times. The CDR3 protein is CASSQSVTGDGYTF. CDR3 DNA: TGTGCCAGCAGCCAATCGGTGACAGGGGATGGCTACACCTTC. The chain joins TRBV16 to TRBJ1-2; 8 bases align to TRBD1. The CDR3 sequence is 14 residues long. V was clipped by 0 bases and J by 6 bases; unmatched bases: 3. CDR1 is KGHSY, CDR2 FQNENV, per germline.